This T cell receptor (beta chain) was identified in a study of response to subunit inactivated influenza vaccine. This clonotype showed up just a few times. Its antigen is currently unknown. This CDR3 contains 15 residues. Germline V lookup: CDR1 SGHDN, CDR2 FVKESK. V lost 4 bases and J lost 1, with 11 bases in between. TCRdb called the RT-PCR reads again in MiXCR, with one record for every CDR3 protein. Of about 500,000 distinct CDR3 sequences detected, about 15% appear once; the ten largest clones hold roughly 3%. Study-wide points: The authors suggested that every seasonal influenza vaccination recruits few new T cells.

V is TRBV14 and J is TRBJ2-1, with D possibly being TRBD1 (5 bases). The input for sequencing was CD4+ T cells sorted from PBMCs, taken less than 25 months after vaccination. This receptor was identified in a man aged 50-75 years who received an inactivated influenza vaccine. The CDR3 sequence is CASSLRVTSYNEQFF. The CDR3 DNA sequence: TGTGCCAGCAGCCTCAGGGTGACGTCCTACAATGAGCAGTTCTTC. Filled out from reference TRBV14 and TRBJ2-1, the complete variable domain reads EAGVTQFPSHSVIEKGQTVTLRCDPISGHDNLYWYRRVMGKEIKFLLHFVKESKQDESGMPNNRFLAERTGGTYSTLKVQPAELEDSGVYFCASSLRVTSYNEQFFGPGTRLTVL.